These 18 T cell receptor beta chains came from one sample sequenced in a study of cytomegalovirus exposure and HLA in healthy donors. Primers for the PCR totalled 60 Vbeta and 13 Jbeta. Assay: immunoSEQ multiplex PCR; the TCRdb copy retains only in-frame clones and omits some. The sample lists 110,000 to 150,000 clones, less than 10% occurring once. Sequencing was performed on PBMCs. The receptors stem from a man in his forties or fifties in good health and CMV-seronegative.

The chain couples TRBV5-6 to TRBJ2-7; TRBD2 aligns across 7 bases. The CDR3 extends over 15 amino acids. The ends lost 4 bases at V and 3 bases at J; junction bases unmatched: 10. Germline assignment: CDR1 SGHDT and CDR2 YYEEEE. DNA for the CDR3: TGTGCCAGCAGCGTTGGTGCGGGAGTTCTCTACGAGCAGTACTTC. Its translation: CASSVGAGVLYEQYF.

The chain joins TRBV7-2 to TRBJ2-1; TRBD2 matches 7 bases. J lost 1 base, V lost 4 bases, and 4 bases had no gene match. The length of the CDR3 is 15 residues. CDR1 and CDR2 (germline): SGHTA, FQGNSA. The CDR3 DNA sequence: TGTGCCAGCAGCTCCGCTAGCGGATCCTACAATGAGCAGTTCTTC. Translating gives CASSSASGSYNEQFF.

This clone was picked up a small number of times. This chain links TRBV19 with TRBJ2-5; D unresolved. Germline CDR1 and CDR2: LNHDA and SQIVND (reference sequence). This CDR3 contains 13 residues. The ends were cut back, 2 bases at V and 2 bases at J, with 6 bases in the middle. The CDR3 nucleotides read TGTGCCAGTAGTATAAATAGACAAGAGACCCAGTACTTC. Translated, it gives CASSINRQETQYF.

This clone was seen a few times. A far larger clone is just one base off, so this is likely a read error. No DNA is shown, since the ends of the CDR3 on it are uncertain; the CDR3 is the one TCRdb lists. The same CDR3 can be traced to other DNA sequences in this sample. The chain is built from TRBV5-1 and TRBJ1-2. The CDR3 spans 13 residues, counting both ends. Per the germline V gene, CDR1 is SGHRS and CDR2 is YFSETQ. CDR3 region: CASSFGRGNGYTF.

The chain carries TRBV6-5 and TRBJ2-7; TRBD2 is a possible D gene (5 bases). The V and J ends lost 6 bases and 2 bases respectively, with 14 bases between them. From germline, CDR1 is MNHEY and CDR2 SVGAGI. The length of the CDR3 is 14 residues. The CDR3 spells CASSPRVVPYEQYF. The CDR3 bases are TGTGCCAGCAGCCCGCGGGTCGTCCCCTACGAGCAGTACTTC.

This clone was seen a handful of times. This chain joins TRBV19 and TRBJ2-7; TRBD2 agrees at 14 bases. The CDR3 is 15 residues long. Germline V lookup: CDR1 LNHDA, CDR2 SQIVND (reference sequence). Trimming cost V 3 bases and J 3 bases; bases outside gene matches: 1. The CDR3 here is CASSMGTSGSYEQYF. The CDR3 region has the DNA TGTGCCAGTAGTATGGGGACTAGCGGGAGCTACGAGCAGTACTTC.

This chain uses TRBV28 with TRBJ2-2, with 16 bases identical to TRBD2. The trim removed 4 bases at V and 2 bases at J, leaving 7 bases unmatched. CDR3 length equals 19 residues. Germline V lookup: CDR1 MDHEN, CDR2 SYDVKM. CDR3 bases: TGTGCCAGCAGTTCCCCCGGGACTAGCGGGAGGGCTAACACCGGGGAGCTGTTTTTT. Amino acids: CASSSPGTSGRANTGELFF.

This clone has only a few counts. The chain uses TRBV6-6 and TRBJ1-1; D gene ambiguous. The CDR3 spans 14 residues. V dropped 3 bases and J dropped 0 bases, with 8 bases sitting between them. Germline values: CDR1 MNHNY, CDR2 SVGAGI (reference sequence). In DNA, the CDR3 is TGTGCCAGCAGTTATGGGCTGCTGAACACTGAAGCTTTCTTT. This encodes CASSYGLLNTEAFF.

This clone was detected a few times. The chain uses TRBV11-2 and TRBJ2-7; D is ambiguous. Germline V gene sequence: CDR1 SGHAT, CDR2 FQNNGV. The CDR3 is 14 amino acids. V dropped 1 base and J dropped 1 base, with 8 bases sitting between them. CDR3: CASSLAQKSYEQYF. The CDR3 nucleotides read TGTGCCAGCAGCTTAGCTCAGAAATCCTACGAGCAGTACTTC. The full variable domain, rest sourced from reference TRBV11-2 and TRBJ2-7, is EAGVAQSPRYKIIEKRQSVAFWCNPISGHATLYWYQQILGQGPKLLIQFQNNGVVDDSQLPKDRFSAERLKGVDSTLKIQPAKLEDSAVYLCASSLAQKSYEQYFGPGTRLTVT.

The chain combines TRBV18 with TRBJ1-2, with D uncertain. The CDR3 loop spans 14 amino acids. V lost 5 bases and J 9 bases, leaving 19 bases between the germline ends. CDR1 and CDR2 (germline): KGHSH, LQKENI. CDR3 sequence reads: CASSSGREPYCYTF. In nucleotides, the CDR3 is TGTGCCAGCTCATCCGGGAGGGAGCCATATTGCTACACCTTC.

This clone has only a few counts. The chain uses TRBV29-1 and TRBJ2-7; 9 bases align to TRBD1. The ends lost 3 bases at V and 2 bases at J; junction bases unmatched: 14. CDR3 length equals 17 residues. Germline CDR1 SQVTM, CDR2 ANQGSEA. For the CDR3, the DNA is TGCAGCGTTGACCCGGGACAGGGTGGGGTACAGACCTACGAGCAGTACTTC. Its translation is CSVDPGQGGVQTYEQYF.

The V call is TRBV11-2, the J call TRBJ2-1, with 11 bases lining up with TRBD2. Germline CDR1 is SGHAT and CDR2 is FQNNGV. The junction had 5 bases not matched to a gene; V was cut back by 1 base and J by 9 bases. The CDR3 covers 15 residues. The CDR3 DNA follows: TGTGCCAGCAGCTTAGTAGCGGGAGGGCTGAGTGAGCAGTTCTTC. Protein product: CASSLVAGGLSEQFF. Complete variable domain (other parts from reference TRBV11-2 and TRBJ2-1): EAGVAQSPRYKIIEKRQSVAFWCNPISGHATLYWYQQILGQGPKLLIQFQNNGVVDDSQLPKDRFSAERLKGVDSTLKIQPAKLEDSAVYLCASSLVAGGLSEQFFGPGTRLTVL.

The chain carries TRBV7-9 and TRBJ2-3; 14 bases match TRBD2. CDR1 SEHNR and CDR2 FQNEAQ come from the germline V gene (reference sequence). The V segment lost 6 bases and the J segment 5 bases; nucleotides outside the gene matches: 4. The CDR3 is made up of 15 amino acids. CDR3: CASRSTSGGGDTQYF. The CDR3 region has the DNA TGTGCCAGCAGATCGACTAGCGGGGGGGGAGATACGCAGTATTTT.

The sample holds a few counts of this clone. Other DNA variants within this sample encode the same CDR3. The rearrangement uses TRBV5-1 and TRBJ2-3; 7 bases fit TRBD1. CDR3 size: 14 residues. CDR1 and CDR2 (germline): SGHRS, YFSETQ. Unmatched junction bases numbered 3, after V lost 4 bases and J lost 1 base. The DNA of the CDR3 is TGCGCCAGCAGCAATGGACAGGGCACAGATACGCAGTATTTT. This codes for CASSNGQGTDTQYF.

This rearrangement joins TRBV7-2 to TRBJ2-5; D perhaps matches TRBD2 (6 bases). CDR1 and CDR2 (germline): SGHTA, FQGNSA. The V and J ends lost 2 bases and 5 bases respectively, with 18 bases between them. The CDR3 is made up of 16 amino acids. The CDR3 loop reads CASSLLLAAGRETQYF. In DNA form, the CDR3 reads TGTGCCAGCAGCTTATTGCTAGCAGCGGGTCGGGAGACCCAGTACTTC.

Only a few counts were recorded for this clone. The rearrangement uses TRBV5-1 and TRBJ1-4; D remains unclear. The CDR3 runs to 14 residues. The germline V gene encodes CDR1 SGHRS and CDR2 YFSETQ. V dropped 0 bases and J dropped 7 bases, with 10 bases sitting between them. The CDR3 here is CASSLDPEGEKLFF. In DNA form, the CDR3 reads TGCGCCAGCAGCTTGGACCCAGAGGGTGAAAAACTGTTTTTT.

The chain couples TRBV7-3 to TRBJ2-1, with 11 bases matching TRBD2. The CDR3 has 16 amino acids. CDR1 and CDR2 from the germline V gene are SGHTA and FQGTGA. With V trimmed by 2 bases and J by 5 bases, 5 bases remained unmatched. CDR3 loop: CASSLGGLAVDNEQFF. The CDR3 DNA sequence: TGTGCCAGCAGCTTAGGGGGACTAGCGGTTGACAATGAGCAGTTCTTC.

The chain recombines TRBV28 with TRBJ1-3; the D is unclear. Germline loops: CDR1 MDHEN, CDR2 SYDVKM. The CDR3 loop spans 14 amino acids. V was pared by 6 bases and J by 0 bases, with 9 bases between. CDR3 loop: CASRTQSSGNTIYF. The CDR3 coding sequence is TGTGCCAGCAGGACTCAGAGCTCTGGAAACACCATATATTTT.